Listed here are 22 T cell receptor beta chains from one sample, sequenced in a study of response to subunit inactivated influenza vaccine. A single record per CDR3 protein comes from TCRdb applying MiXCR to the RT-PCR reads. The table has 530,000 or so distinct CDR3 sequences, approximately 24% seen once. The starting material was CD4+ T cells sorted from PBMCs, obtained 4 to 6 days after vaccination. Receptors were obtained from a middle-aged man who received an inactivated influenza vaccine.

This clonotype came up a few times. J is TRBJ2-7 and V is TRBV5-1, with D possibly matching TRBD1 (6 bases). V shed 5 bases and J shed 0 bases, with 12 bases lying between them. In germline, CDR1 is SGHRS, CDR2 YFSETQ. There are 14 residues in the CDR3. The CDR3 reads CASSSWGHSYEQYF. CDR3 coding DNA: TGCGCCAGCAGTTCCTGGGGGCACTCCTACGAGCAGTACTTC.

This clonotype was counted ten times or more. J is TRBJ1-2 and V is TRBV7-8; TRBD1 agrees at 11 bases. CDR3 size: 13 residues. With V trimmed by 5 bases and J by 8 bases, 4 bases remained unmatched. The germline V gene has CDR1 SGHVS and CDR2 FQNEAQ. The CDR3 DNA reads as TGTGCCAGCAGCCGGACAGGGGGCTTGGGCTACACCTTC. Amino acids: CASSRTGGLGYTF.

This clonotype was counted a few times. The chain has TRBV6-1 and TRBJ2-1; 8 nucleotides agree with TRBD1. This CDR3 region has 16 residues. Trimming took 6 bases from V and 0 from J; bases not matched to a gene: 7. The germline V gene encodes CDR1 MNHNS and CDR2 SASEGT. In nucleotides, the CDR3 is TGTGCCAGCAGATTGACAGGGGCCCACTCCTACAATGAGCAGTTCTTC. Amino acid sequence: CASRLTGAHSYNEQFF.

The CDR3 DNA is TGTGCCACCAGGGGTCTTTCGGGTGGCCCACAAGAGACCCAGTACTTC. Protein: CATRGLSGGPQETQYF. The gene calls are TRBV12-3 or TRBV12-4 and TRBJ2-5; D possibly corresponds to TRBD1 (6 bases). Trimming shortened V by 10 bases and J by 2 bases, and 23 bases separated the two germline ends. The CDR3 sequence is 16 residues long.

The rearrangement uses TRBV5-1 and TRBJ2-7; 12 bases match TRBD1. Germline CDR1 SGHRS, CDR2 YFSETQ. After removal of 0 bases from V and 2 bases from J, the junction contained 3 bases not matched to a gene. CDR3 length: 16 amino acids. CDR3 coding DNA: TGCGCCAGCAGCTTGGCCGGGACAGGGGGCACCTACGAGCAGTACTTC. It specifies CASSLAGTGGTYEQYF. Full variable domain (missing parts from reference TRBV5-1 and TRBJ2-7): KAGVTQTPRYLIKTRGQQVTLSCSPISGHRSVSWYQQTPGQGLQFLFEYFSETQRNKGNFPGRFSGRQFSNSRSEMNVSTLELGDSALYLCASSLAGTGGTYEQYFGPGTRLTVT.

This clonotype was found once. A much larger clone is a single base away; this may be a read error. The rearrangement uses TRBV7-9 and TRBJ1-1; no definite D call. Trimming stripped 9 bases from V and 4 bases from J, with 18 bases between. The CDR3 has 14 residues. The V gene's germline CDR1 is SEHNR and CDR2 FQNEAQ (reference sequence). The CDR3 region is CASQSLGTITEAFF. The CDR3 DNA reads as TGTGCCAGTCAGAGCTTGGGCACCATCACTGAAGCTTTCTTT. Filled out from reference TRBV7-9 and TRBJ1-1, the complete variable domain reads DTGVSQNPRHKITKRGQNVTFRCDPISEHNRLYWYRQTLGQGPEFLTYFQNEAQLEKSRLLSDRFSAERPKGSFSTLEIQRTEQGDSAMYLCASQSLGTITEAFFGQGTRLTVV.

V is TRBV12-3 or TRBV12-4 and J is TRBJ2-5, with D uncertain. The CDR3 loop spans 13 amino acids. V was clipped by 3 bases and J by 5 bases, with 10 bases between them. This CDR3 reads CASSFKTDETQYF. In DNA form, the CDR3 reads TGTGCCAGCAGTTTTAAAACCGACGAGACCCAGTACTTC.

The chain carries TRBV21-1 and TRBJ2-5. TRBV21-1 counts as a pseudogene. CDR3 length equals 9 residues. Here the CDR3 DNA reads TGTGCCAGCAGAGAGACCCAGTACTTC. Translating gives CASRETQYF.

This clonotype was seen at least ten times. The rearrangement joins TRBV29-1 to TRBJ1-2; D gene ambiguous. The length of the CDR3 is 11 residues. The germline V gene encodes CDR1 SQVTM and CDR2 ANQGSEA. With 4 bases removed from V and 8 bases from J, the gap between germline ends came to 11 bases. The DNA of the CDR3 is TGCAGCGTTGGGAGACCTAGCGGCTACACCTTC. This gives the protein CSVGRPSGYTF.

The chain carries TRBV20-1 and TRBJ2-1, with TRBD2 matching 7 bases. The CDR3 extends over 14 amino acids. Losses at the gene ends were 3 bases for V and 1 base for J; bases not matched to a gene: 3. Germline assignment: CDR1 DFQATT and CDR2 SNEGSKA (reference sequence). The CDR3 bases are TGCAGTGCTAGCGGGAGGCCGTCCTACAATGAGCAGTTCTTC. Encoded protein: CSASGRPSYNEQFF.

This clonotype has more than one count but fewer than ten. This chain connects TRBV10-3 to TRBJ1-1, with no clear D. This CDR3 spans 13 amino acids. Germline CDR1 and CDR2: ENHRY and SYGVKD. Deletions cut 6 bases from V and 2 bases from J, with 10 bases between. CDR3 DNA: TGTGCCATCAGCGCCCAGGAAAACACTGAAGCTTTCTTT. Translating gives CAISAQENTEAFF.

V gene TRBV6-1 combines with J gene TRBJ1-6, with 9 bases lining up with TRBD1. The V and J ends lost 6 bases and 10 bases, in that order; junction bases with no gene match: 10. The CDR3 loop spans 15 amino acids. Germline V gives CDR1 MNHNS, CDR2 SASEGT. CDR3 in DNA: TGTGCCAGCAGCCCGCTGACAGGGGGAGGGTCACCCCTCCACTTT. This sequence encodes CASSPLTGGGSPLHF.

The J gene is TRBJ1-1, the V gene TRBV6-2 or TRBV6-3, with TRBD1 matching over 10 bases. Germline CDR1 and CDR2: MNHEY and SVGEGT. CDR3 size: 13 residues. Trimming cost V 6 bases and J 3 bases; bases outside gene matches: 1. For the CDR3, the DNA is TGTGCCAGCAGGGGGACAGGGGACACTGAAGCTTTCTTT. It yields the protein CASRGTGDTEAFF.

J is TRBJ2-2 and V is TRBV3-1; 7 bases are shared with TRBD2. The length of the CDR3 is 16 residues. The ends lost 1 base at V and 4 bases at J; junction bases unmatched: 6. Germline CDR1 is LGHDT and CDR2 is YNNKEL (reference sequence). The CDR3 DNA is TGTGCCAGCAGCCAAGTTGCGGGGGTAACCACCGGGGAGCTGTTTTTT. It yields the protein CASSQVAGVTTGELFF. Variable domain in full (rest from reference TRBV3-1 and TRBJ2-2): DTAVSQTPKYLVTQMGNDKSIKCEQNLGHDTMYWYKQDSKKFLKIMFSYNNKELIINETVPNRFSPKSPDKAHLNLHINSLELGDSAVYFCASSQVAGVTTGELFFGEGSRLTVL.

J is TRBJ2-7 and V is TRBV20-1; the match to TRBD2 covers 8 bases. Germline trimming cut 0 bases from V and 3 bases from J; bases unmatched to any gene: 4. CDR3 length: 14 residues. The germline CDR1 and CDR2 sequences are DFQATT and SNEGSKA (reference sequence). The DNA of the CDR3 is TGCAGTGCTAGAGATGTCGGGAGGGGCTACGAGCAGTACTTC. This codes for CSARDVGRGYEQYF.

This rearrangement joins TRBV29-1 to TRBJ2-7, with 8 nucleotides matching TRBD1. In germline, CDR1 is SQVTM, CDR2 ANQGSEA. With V trimmed by 4 bases and J by 9 bases, 11 bases remained unmatched. The length of the CDR3 is 13 residues. The CDR3 sequence is CSVGPGGERSQYF. As DNA, the CDR3 is TGCAGCGTTGGGCCAGGGGGCGAGCGGTCGCAGTACTTC.

This clonotype was detected a few times. The V and J genes are TRBV29-1 and TRBJ2-1; D may correspond to TRBD1 or TRBD2 (5 bases each). The CDR3 has 12 amino acids. CDR1 is SQVTM and CDR2 is ANQGSEA in the germline V gene. CDR3: CSAGGTYNEQFF. CDR3 DNA: TGCAGTGCTGGGGGTACCTACAATGAGCAGTTCTTC.

This clonotype showed up just a few times. The chain recombines TRBV10-2 with TRBJ2-3; the D is unclear. The germline V and J ends were trimmed by 4 bases and 1 base, with 6 bases remaining between them. CDR1 is WSHSY and CDR2 is SAAADI in the germline V gene. This CDR3 region has 13 residues. DNA of the CDR3: TGCGCCAGCAGTGGCACCCGCACAGATACGCAGTATTTT. Its protein product is CASSGTRTDTQYF.

The chain has TRBV5-1 and TRBJ1-5; 8 bases match TRBD1. Germline loops: CDR1 SGHRS, CDR2 YFSETQ. The CDR3 contains 15 residues. The V segment lost 0 bases and the J segment 7 bases; nucleotides outside the gene matches: 6. Written as DNA, the CDR3 is TGCGCCAGCAGCTTGGCCCGGGACAGGAACCAGCCCCAGCATTTT. Its protein is CASSLARDRNQPQHF. Full variable domain (rest looked up from reference TRBV5-1 and TRBJ1-5): KAGVTQTPRYLIKTRGQQVTLSCSPISGHRSVSWYQQTPGQGLQFLFEYFSETQRNKGNFPGRFSGRQFSNSRSEMNVSTLELGDSALYLCASSLARDRNQPQHFGDGTRLSIL.

This clonotype showed up just a few times. V usage is TRBV12-3 or TRBV12-4 and J usage is TRBJ2-5, with D perhaps assigned TRBD1 or TRBD2 (6 bases each). V lost 6 bases to trimming and J lost 4 bases, with 12 bases between them. This CDR3 contains 13 residues. The CDR3 sequence: CASSARGVETQYF. CDR3 sequence (DNA): TGTGCCAGCAGCGCTAGGGGGGTAGAGACCCAGTACTTC.

This clonotype was picked up a small number of times. V is TRBV7-2 and J is TRBJ1-3; tentative D call: TRBD1 (6 bases). The germline gives CDR1 SGHTA, CDR2 FQGNSA. The CDR3 extends over 16 amino acids. The germline V and J ends were trimmed by 5 bases and 0 bases, with 14 bases remaining between them. The CDR3 is CASSARGGLSGNTIYF. The CDR3, as DNA: TGTGCCAGCAGCGCCAGGGGCGGACTCTCTGGAAACACCATATATTTT.

The V and J genes are TRBV5-6 and TRBJ2-4, with D perhaps TRBD2 (6 bases). From germline, CDR1 is SGHDT and CDR2 YYEEEE. This CDR3 is built from 14 residues. V was pared by 4 bases and J by 0 bases, with 8 bases between. The CDR3 region is CASSRDSAKNIQYF. In nucleotides, the CDR3 is TGTGCCAGCAGCCGGGACTCAGCCAAAAACATTCAGTACTTC.